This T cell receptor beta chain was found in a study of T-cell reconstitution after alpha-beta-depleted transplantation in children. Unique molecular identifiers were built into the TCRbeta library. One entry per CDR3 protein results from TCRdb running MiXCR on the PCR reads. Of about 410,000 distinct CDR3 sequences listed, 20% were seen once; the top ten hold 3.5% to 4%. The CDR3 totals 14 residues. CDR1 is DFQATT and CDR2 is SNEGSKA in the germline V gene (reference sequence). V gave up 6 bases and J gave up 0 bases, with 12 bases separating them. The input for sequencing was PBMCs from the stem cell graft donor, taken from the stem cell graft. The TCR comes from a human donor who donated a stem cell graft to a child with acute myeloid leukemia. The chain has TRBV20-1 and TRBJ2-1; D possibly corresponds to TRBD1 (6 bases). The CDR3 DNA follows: TGCAGTGCCCAAACAGGGAGCTCCTACAATGAGCAGTTCTTC. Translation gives CSAQTGSSYNEQFF.